The next 21 T cell receptor beta chains were all read from a single sample in a study of T cell changes during pregnancy in multiple sclerosis. Assay: immunoSEQ multiplex PCR; the TCRdb copy retains only in-frame clones and omits some. The repertoire holds about 84,000 clones, with 85% to 95% as singletons. The source material was peripheral blood, sampled in the second trimester of pregnancy. The receptors here all came from a female donor in good health, enrolled as a control in a pregnancy study.

V is TRBV11-2 and J is TRBJ1-1, with D possibly TRBD1 on 5 matching bases. CDR1 SGHAT and CDR2 FQNNGV come from the germline V gene. V was trimmed by 2 bases and J by 4 bases, leaving 11 bases between them. The CDR3 runs to 14 residues. CDR3 in amino acids: CASSLNRRGTEAFF. As DNA, the CDR3 is TGTGCCAGCAGCTTAAATCGGAGGGGCACTGAAGCTTTCTTT.

The gene calls are TRBV7-9 and TRBJ2-7; 7 positions match TRBD1. The CDR3 contains 17 residues. From germline, CDR1 is SEHNR and CDR2 FQNEAQ (reference sequence). The V and J ends lost 4 bases and 5 bases, in that order; junction bases with no gene match: 17. The CDR3 DNA sequence: TGTGCCAGCAGCTCGAACACCGGGACAGTAGTCGTCAACGAGCAGTACTTC. This encodes CASSSNTGTVVVNEQYF.

V gene TRBV6-5 combines with J gene TRBJ1-2, with D possibly matching TRBD1 (6 bases). Germline assignment: CDR1 MNHEY and CDR2 SVGAGI. This CDR3 is built from 12 residues. Trimming cost V 2 bases and J 7 bases, with 8 bases left between them. CDR3: CASSYGGRGYTF. DNA of the CDR3: TGTGCCAGCAGTTACGGGGGCCGTGGCTACACCTTC.

This chain connects TRBV4-2 to TRBJ1-3; no firm D call. Germline CDR1 and CDR2: LGHNA and YNFKEQ. The CDR3 runs to 15 residues. The V gene lost 4 bases and the J gene lost 5 bases, with 15 bases spanning the gap. The CDR3 bases are TGTGCCAGCAGCCCCCTTAGCGGGGAACGAAACACCATATATTTT. It is translated as CASSPLSGERNTIYF.

The chain uses TRBV5-4 and TRBJ2-1; possibly TRBD2 for D (5 bases). Between the trimmed V and J ends, which lost 4 bases and 0 bases, there was a span of 14 bases. This CDR3 comprises 16 residues. Germline V gene data show CDR1 as SGHNT and CDR2 as YYREEE (reference sequence). CDR3 amino acids: CASSGRLLSSYNEQFF. DNA for the CDR3: TGTGCCAGCAGCGGGAGACTGCTGAGCTCCTACAATGAGCAGTTCTTC.

The chain links TRBV6-5 to TRBJ1-3, with D possibly TRBD1 on 5 matching bases. The V gene lost 6 bases and the J gene lost 0 bases, with 6 bases spanning the gap. Germline CDR1 MNHEY, CDR2 SVGAGI. The CDR3 covers 13 residues. CDR3 region: CASRDSSGNTIYF. Written as DNA, the CDR3 is TGTGCCAGCAGAGACAGCTCTGGAAACACCATATATTTT.

This clone has a single count. The chain combines TRBV28 with TRBJ1-5, with D possibly matching TRBD1 (5 bases). Germline CDR1 is MDHEN and CDR2 is SYDVKM. V lost 2 bases to trimming and J lost 6 bases, with 8 bases between them. The CDR3 is 13 residues long. CDR3 amino acids: CASSLTRGQPQHF. The CDR3, as DNA: TGTGCCAGCAGTTTAACAAGGGGTCAGCCCCAGCATTTT.

This clone was observed once. This chain connects TRBV7-2 to TRBJ2-3; 14 bases line up with TRBD2. The CDR3 extends over 18 amino acids. Trimming removed 5 bases from V and 5 bases from J; junction bases left unmatched: 12. Per germline, CDR1 SGHTA and CDR2 FQGNSA. CDR3 coding DNA: TGTGCCAGCAGCCGACGACTAGCGGGAGGGCCGGGGCAAGATACGCAGTATTTT. Translation: CASSRRLAGGPGQDTQYF.

This chain connects TRBV5-1 to TRBJ2-7; TRBD2 matches 10 bases. Per the germline V gene, CDR1 is SGHRS and CDR2 is YFSETQ. The V and J ends lost 3 bases and 6 bases, in that order; junction bases with no gene match: 9. The CDR3 extends over 15 amino acids. The CDR3 DNA follows: TGCGCCAGCAGCTCCTATAGGACTAGCGGTTTCGAGCAGTACTTC. It is translated as CASSSYRTSGFEQYF. The variable domain in full, with the rest retrieved from reference TRBV5-1 and TRBJ2-7, is KAGVTQTPRYLIKTRGQQVTLSCSPISGHRSVSWYQQTPGQGLQFLFEYFSETQRNKGNFPGRFSGRQFSNSRSEMNVSTLELGDSALYLCASSSYRTSGFEQYFGPGTRLTVT.

The chain is built from TRBV2 and TRBJ2-7; 9 bases are a match to TRBD1. Germline V gives CDR1 SNHLY, CDR2 FYNNEI. Trimming cost V 7 bases and J 5 bases; bases outside gene matches: 9. The CDR3 loop spans 14 amino acids. The CDR3 bases are TGTGCCAGCACCCTCGGACAGGGGTTCAACGAGCAGTACTTC. Its translation is CASTLGQGFNEQYF.

The chain has TRBV7-6 and TRBJ2-1, with D maybe TRBD2 (6 bases). CDR1 SGHVS and CDR2 FNYEAQ come from the germline V gene. This CDR3 is built from 12 residues. The V end was cut by 4 bases, the J end by 8 bases, with 9 bases between. This CDR3 reads CASSSTSYEQFF. DNA of the CDR3: TGTGCCAGCAGCTCGACTAGTTATGAGCAGTTCTTC.

V usage is TRBV28 and J usage is TRBJ1-5; 11 bases line up with TRBD1. CDR1 is MDHEN and CDR2 is SYDVKM in the germline V gene. The trim removed 5 bases at V and 7 bases at J, leaving 7 bases unmatched. The CDR3 has 15 amino acids. The CDR3 is CASSPGDRGTQPQHF. The DNA of the CDR3 is TGTGCCAGCAGTCCCGGGGACAGGGGGACACAGCCCCAGCATTTT.

The rearrangement links TRBV7-8 to TRBJ2-7, with a possible D match to TRBD2 (6 bases). CDR3 length: 14 amino acids. The germline gives CDR1 SGHVS, CDR2 FQNEAQ. V lost 0 bases and J 5 bases, leaving 11 bases between the germline ends. This CDR3 is CASSLAGTPDEQYF. In DNA form, the CDR3 reads TGTGCCAGCAGCTTAGCCGGGACTCCCGACGAGCAGTACTTC. The complete variable domain, with remaining parts taken from reference TRBV7-8 and TRBJ2-7, reads GAGVSQSPRYKVAKRGQDVALRCDPISGHVSLFWYQQALGQGPEFLTYFQNEAQLDKSGLPSDRFFAERPEGSVSTLKIQRTQQEDSAVYLCASSLAGTPDEQYFGPGTRLTVT.

The rearrangement uses TRBV28 and TRBJ2-7; 7 positions agree with TRBD2. The CDR3 is made up of 14 amino acids. V lost 10 bases, J lost 6 bases, and 15 bases stayed unmatched. Germline V gene data show CDR1 as MDHEN and CDR2 as SYDVKM. CDR3 nucleotide sequence: TGTGCCACCTTGGGTGGGACTACTCCTGGCGAGCAGTACTTC. Translation: CATLGGTTPGEQYF.

The chain recombines TRBV28 with TRBJ2-3, with 7 bases fitting TRBD2. The trim removed 5 bases at V and 2 bases at J, leaving 10 bases unmatched. Germline CDR1 MDHEN, CDR2 SYDVKM. The CDR3 has 16 amino acids. CDR3 region: CASSPFDGRSTDTQYF. Here the CDR3 DNA reads TGTGCCAGCAGTCCATTCGACGGGAGGTCCACAGATACGCAGTATTTT.

The chain links TRBV21-1 to TRBJ1-1; the table's D call TRBD1 went unverified against the DNA. TRBV21-1 is described as a pseudogene. The CDR3 sequence is 15 residues long. The CDR3 is CASRIRQDLGPEAFF. CDR3 DNA sequence: TGTGCCAGCAGGATTAGACAGGATCTAGGCCCTGAAGCTTTCTTT.

The chain recombines TRBV4-1 with TRBJ1-2; D gene ambiguous. Trimming shortened V by 0 bases and J by 1 base, and 12 bases separated the two germline ends. Germline loops: CDR1 MGHRA, CDR2 YSYEKL. The CDR3 runs 16 residues. The CDR3 loop is CASSQDTTAVNYGYTF. The CDR3 DNA reads as TGCGCCAGCAGCCAAGACACCACAGCCGTTAACTATGGCTACACCTTC.

This clone was seen just once. The chain couples TRBV4-1 to TRBJ2-2, with TRBD2 identical over 8 bases. CDR1 and CDR2 (germline): MGHRA, YSYEKL. This CDR3 spans 16 amino acids. V gave up 1 base and J gave up 0 bases; unmatched junction bases: 1. The CDR3 reads CASSQVGRANTGELFF. The CDR3 DNA reads TGCGCCAGCAGCCAAGTCGGGAGGGCGAACACCGGGGAGCTGTTTTTT.

The J gene is TRBJ2-2, the V gene TRBV6-5; the match to TRBD1 covers 7 bases. The V gene's germline CDR1 is MNHEY and CDR2 SVGAGI. Losses at the gene ends were 0 bases for V and 4 bases for J; bases not matched to a gene: 5. The CDR3 contains 16 residues. The CDR3 loop is CASSYSGPGGTGELFF. The DNA of the CDR3 is TGTGCCAGCAGTTACTCGGGACCAGGGGGCACCGGGGAGCTGTTTTTT.

This clone has a handful of counts. The chain has TRBV9 and TRBJ1-1; D remains unclear. V was clipped by 4 bases and J by 1 base, with 11 bases between them. Germline V gene lookup returns CDR1 SGDLS and CDR2 YYNGEE. The CDR3 has 14 residues. This chain's CDR3 is CASSSRTGNTEAFF. In DNA form, the CDR3 reads TGTGCCAGCAGCTCCCGAACTGGGAACACTGAAGCTTTCTTT.

V usage is TRBV7-2 and J usage is TRBJ1-2; 10 nucleotides agree with TRBD1. Unmatched junction bases numbered 11, after V lost 2 bases and J lost 5 bases. The CDR3 is 17 residues long. Per germline, CDR1 SGHTA and CDR2 FQGNSA. CDR3 region: CASSLQTGGALSYGYTF. The CDR3 coding sequence is TGTGCCAGCAGCTTACAGACAGGGGGCGCTTTAAGTTATGGCTACACCTTC. The full variable domain, its missing parts supplied by reference TRBV7-2 and TRBJ1-2, is GAGVSQSPSNKVTEKGKDVELRCDPISGHTALYWYRQSLGQGLEFLIYFQGNSAPDKSGLPSDRFSAERTGGSVSTLTIQRTQQEDSAVYLCASSLQTGGALSYGYTFGSGTRLTVV.